The clone carrying this TCR beta chain was observed a few times. What it binds is unknown. The entry originates in a study of tissue T cells after allogeneic stem cell transplantation. This table comes from immunoSEQ multiplex PCR, and its TCRdb copy is limited to in-frame clones, with some not included. The table includes roughly 3,500 clones, 59% detected once. Trimming shortened V by 4 bases and J by 4 bases, and 10 bases separated the two germline ends. The CDR3 spans 13 residues. The germline V gene has CDR1 LGHNA and CDR2 YSLEER. Non-transplant comparator patients with other cancers had at least five gastrointestinal samples and no known gastrointestinal disease. Overall study findings and caveats: Alloreactivity or antigen specificity of tissue TCRs was not determined; some clones might be host cells. Anatomically similar tissues had similar TCR repertoires within each patient. The patient cohort was small and clinically heterogeneous, with limited sampling depth.

V and J are TRBV4-3 and TRBJ2-5; D is unclear. This TCR was sampled from a male donor older than 55 with lung cancer. The sample in question was tissue from the ileum, obtained at autopsy. For the CDR3, the DNA is TGCGCCAGCAGCCCGAAGACGGGAGAGACCCAGTACTTC. Amino acid sequence: CASSPKTGETQYF.